Listed below are T cell receptor beta chains from one sample, sequenced in a study of blood T cell repertoires in COVID-19. Libraries were prepared by immunoSEQ multiplex PCR; TCRdb keeps only in-frame clonotypes and omits some of them. The sample has 150,000 to 200,000 clones; 80% to 90% are singletons. Sequencing was done on a sample of peripheral blood. The receptors stem from a human donor with active or convalescent COVID-19. The donor label of this sample is uncertain. The CDR3 runs from the conserved cysteine through the conserved F or W.

TRBJ2-3 | TRBV27 | CASRPGTGKIAGISTDTQYF
TRBJ2-5 | TRBV18 | CASSPGRGAQETQYF
TRBJ2-7 | TRBV11-2 | CASSRLGTGERDGGHEQYF
TRBJ1-5 | TRBV5-6 | CASSLFLLGNQPQHF
TRBJ2-5 | TRBV2 | CAIKRGGLGTQYF
TRBJ1-2 | TRBV14 | CASSRTVKKHNYGYTF
TRBJ1-2 | TRBV29-1 | CSVVTGTRYGYTF
TRBJ2-5 | TRBV3-1/TRBV3-2 | CASSPYYQGLGSSGSPGTQYF
TRBJ2-7 | TRBV7-9 | CASSLVTREEQYF
TRBJ1-2 | TRBV20-1 | CSASWDRGGINYGYTF
TRBJ1-5 | TRBV18 | CASSPASGTGGTQPQHF
TRBJ1-5 | TRBV30 | CAWSVGGVSHQPQHF
TRBJ2-7 | TRBV6-6 | CASRLTVDRPYEQYF
TRBJ2-7 | TRBV15 | CATSNEGGARAYEQYF
TRBJ1-1 | TRBV7-9 | CASSFLGVNTEAFF
TRBJ1-1 | TRBV6-6 | CASSYAGMNTEAFF
TRBJ2-7 | TRBV12-3/TRBV12-4 | CASRWGQVNEQYF
TRBJ1-4 | TRBV15 | CATSGESRANEKLFF
TRBJ2-2 | TRBV15 | CATLGTENTGELFF
TRBJ2-2 | TRBV28 | CASSTLPGGAVGELFF
TRBJ2-5 | TRBV28 | CASSFYGTQYF
TRBJ2-1 | TRBV19 | CASRSGSSYNEQFF
TRBJ2-7 | TRBV11-2 | CASSLEVRGSYEQYF
TRBJ1-4 | TRBV7-9 | CASSRDSVTEKLFF
TRBJ2-5 | TRBV6-2/TRBV6-3 | CASSPLVETQYF
TRBJ2-7 | TRBV21-1 | CASSKADSTKYEQYF
TRBJ2-7 | TRBV11-2 | CASSLTSSGGYEQYF
TRBJ2-2 | TRBV7-2 | CASTRRAGGGNTGELFF
TRBJ2-1 | TRBV9 | CASSVGGHLRNNEQFF
TRBJ2-2 | TRBV6-5 | CASTPGTANTGELFF
TRBJ2-5 | TRBV7-2 | CASSLLAGVSETQYF
TRBJ1-2 | TRBV4-2 | CASSQDLGGGRYTF
TRBJ1-1 | TRBV12-3/TRBV12-4 | CASSPRTEAFF
TRBJ2-2 | TRBV2 | CASSLPTSTGELFF
TRBJ1-1 | TRBV27 | CASSPTVPNTEAFF
TRBJ2-3 | TRBV5-6 | CASSFVTTHDTQYF
TRBJ2-5 | TRBV11-3 | CASSSGAGERSRKGETQYF
TRBJ1-1 | TRBV10-3 | CAISEAQGNTEAFF
TRBJ1-1 | TRBV12-5 | CASGLVAPTGAWKAFF
TRBJ2-7 | TRBV7-6 | CASSPDTPYEQYF
TRBJ2-5 | TRBV7-3 | CASSASGVLETQYF
TRBJ1-3 | TRBV15 | CATSRFTGTGNTIYF
TRBJ2-2 | TRBV29-1 | CSVEEGRLAVNTGELFF
TRBJ2-7 | TRBV7-2 | CASSSRTSGVASYEQYF
TRBJ2-2 | TRBV5-1 | CASSKGLAERYTGELFF
TRBJ1-2 | TRBV5-4 | CASSLDGYGYTF
TRBJ2-1 | TRBV11-2 | CASSPGTSGRDEQFF
TRBJ1-2 | TRBV9 | CASSVEDSAIPNYGYTF
TRBJ1-3 | TRBV6-5 | CASSYSGGAGNTIYF
TRBJ1-2 | TRBV6-5 | CASSLAGTGGGGYTF